This T cell receptor (beta chain) was recovered during a study of TIL therapy for anti-PD-1-resistant metastatic lung cancer. The V and J ends lost 4 bases and 3 bases respectively, with 10 bases between them. CDR1 and CDR2 from the germline V gene are SQVTM and ANQGSEA. The CDR3 loop spans 13 amino acids. The libraries were made with immunoSEQ v3. The assay was immunoSEQ multiplex PCR, and TCRdb's table has in-frame clones only and misses some. The sample contains 45,000 to 75,000 clones, 55% to 75% of which appear only once. Time point reported: pre-treatment sample, taken before nivolumab and TIL therapy.

The receptor comes from a person aged 25-80 years with non-small cell lung cancer. Sequenced here: blood, sampled at baseline. The rearrangement uses TRBV29-1 and TRBJ2-1; no firm D call. The CDR3: CSVVSPLYNEQFF. The CDR3 coding sequence is TGCAGCGTTGTTTCCCCCCTCTACAATGAGCAGTTCTTC.